The source of this T cell receptor (beta chain) is a study of metastatic and nonmetastatic thyroid tumors. Study results and limitations: When malignant thyroid tumors were compared with benign nodules, TCR beta diversity was reportedly significantly higher in the malignant tumors. This held in both blood and tumor samples.

In the original workflow: For papillary thyroid cancer, a distant-metastasis classifier was constructed from CDR3 differences observed across clinicopathological groups. TCRdb ran MiXCR on the PCR reads. V and J calls and clone size were set by TCRdb, not the authors. The table lists tens of thousands of clones, under 15% of them singletons, with 7% to 10% in the top ten. In its sample, this clone was seen many times. Its antigen remains unknown. The germline V gene has CDR1 DFQATT and CDR2 SNEGSKA (reference sequence). CDR3 length: 13 amino acids. V shed 7 bases and J 2 bases; nucleotides not matched to a gene: 8. No treatment of any kind had been given to any patient before thyroid surgery.

The sequence came from a female donor with papillary thyroid cancer or a benign thyroid nodule (not recorded which). Some clones in this sample may be carry-over from other donors' samples. The V gene is TRBV20-1, the J gene TRBJ2-7, with 7 bases lining up with TRBD1. The specimen sequenced was tumor tissue. CDR3 coding DNA: TGCAGTGGGACCACAGGGGCCCCCTACGAGCAGTACTTC. The encoded protein is CSGTTGAPYEQYF.